This entry lists 32 T cell receptor beta chains sequenced from one sample in a study of response to subunit inactivated influenza vaccine. TCRdb reprocessed the RT-PCR reads via MiXCR and lists one record per CDR3 protein. The table shows hundreds of thousands of distinct CDR3 sequences, with approximately 13% occurring only once. The starting material was PBMCs from blood, obtained roughly 45 days after vaccination. These TCRs come from a man over 45 who received an inactivated influenza vaccine.

Note on this clonotype: The junction shows a germline mismatch at one end, possibly a read error. V is TRBV2 and J is TRBJ2-2, with D maybe TRBD1 (5 bases). Looked up from germline, CDR1 is SNHLY and CDR2 is FYNNEI. This CDR3 comprises 19 residues. In DNA form, the CDR3 reads TGTGCCCGCAGCAACGCCCTATGGGGCGAACCGTGGGGCACCGGGGAGCTGTTTTTT. Its protein is CARSNALWGEPWGTGELFF.

This clonotype has ten or more counts. The rearrangement links TRBV12-3 or TRBV12-4 to TRBJ2-3; 7 nucleotides match TRBD1. Trimming at V came to 0 bases and at J to 5 bases, leaving 11 bases not matched to a gene. This CDR3 is built from 17 residues. In DNA form, the CDR3 reads TGTGCCAGCAGTTTAGCGCTTTCAGGGGGTGTCGGAGATACGCAGTATTTT. Translated, it gives CASSLALSGGVGDTQYF.

This clonotype has more than one count but fewer than ten. The chain has TRBV21-1 and TRBJ2-3; the DNA was not used to check the table's D call, TRBD2. TRBV21-1 is noted as a pseudogene. The CDR3 is 18 amino acids. Written as DNA, the CDR3 is TGTGCCAGCAGCCCTTCGCTAGCGGGGGGAAATAGCACAGATACGCAGTATTTT. Amino acid sequence: CASSPSLAGGNSTDTQYF.

This clonotype was recorded many times. The rearrangement links TRBV6-1 to TRBJ2-1, with 7 bases aligning to TRBD1. V lost 4 bases and J lost 7; bases outside the gene matches: 7. The CDR3 totals 14 residues. CDR1 is MNHNS, CDR2 SASEGT, per germline. DNA for the CDR3: TGTGCCAGCAGTGGCGGCAGGGGGATGAATGAGCAGTTCTTC. It yields the protein CASSGGRGMNEQFF.

This clonotype has a handful of counts. V and J are TRBV12-5 and TRBJ2-1, with 7 nucleotides matching TRBD2. Germline V gene lookup returns CDR1 LGHNT and CDR2 FRNRAP. The CDR3 covers 15 residues. The junction had 5 bases not matched to a gene; V was cut back by 0 bases and J by 6 bases. The chain's CDR3 is CASGLVGGGVNEQFF. In DNA, the CDR3 is TGTGCTAGTGGTTTGGTAGGCGGGGGAGTCAATGAGCAGTTCTTC.

This clonotype occurred a few times. The chain carries TRBV27 and TRBJ1-3; D is undetermined. This CDR3 spans 15 amino acids. CDR1 and CDR2 from the germline V gene are MNHEY and SMNVEV (reference sequence). V was pared by 6 bases and J by 4 bases, with 16 bases between. CDR3 loop: CASSLNWGGGNTIYF. For the CDR3, the DNA is TGTGCCAGCAGCCTGAATTGGGGTGGCGGAAACACCATATATTTT.

The chain employs TRBV20-1 and TRBJ2-1; D remains unclear. This CDR3 has 13 residues. V lost 6 bases, J lost 4 bases, and 13 bases lay in between. Germline-derived CDR1 and CDR2 are DFQATT and SNEGSKA (reference sequence). The CDR3 DNA follows: TGCAGTGCCGCGGCCCTTACTTACAATGAGCAGTTCTTC. Translated: CSAAALTYNEQFF.

The rearrangement links TRBV20-1 to TRBJ2-1; weak D call: TRBD1 (6 bases). The CDR3 totals 13 residues. V was shortened by 6 bases and J by 11 bases, with 20 bases between the two germline ends. Germline values: CDR1 DFQATT, CDR2 SNEGSKA (reference sequence). The CDR3 sequence is CSARGELGEKQFF. The CDR3 DNA is TGCAGTGCCAGGGGCGAGCTTGGGGAAAAGCAGTTCTTC.

This clonotype was found a few times. The chain uses TRBV7-2 and TRBJ1-1; TRBD1 matches 7 bases. Germline assignment: CDR1 SGHTA and CDR2 FQGNSA. This CDR3 has 17 residues. The V and J ends lost 5 bases and 1 base, in that order; junction bases with no gene match: 13. The CDR3: CASSAFWMTGSNTEAFF. CDR3 nucleotides: TGTGCCAGCAGCGCCTTTTGGATGACAGGGTCGAACACTGAAGCTTTCTTT.

In DNA form, the CDR3 reads TGTGCCAGCAGTCCCCAGGTTCCCATTAGCTACGAGCAGTACTTC. Translated, it gives CASSPQVPISYEQYF. The chain carries TRBV6-1 and TRBJ2-7; no clear D. Germline CDR1 reads MNHNS; CDR2 reads SASEGT. The CDR3 length is 15 residues. The germline V and J ends were trimmed by 5 bases and 3 bases, with 17 bases remaining between them.

The chain recombines TRBV5-1 with TRBJ2-1; possibly TRBD1 or TRBD2 for D (6 bases each). V gave up 7 bases and J gave up 5 bases, with 16 bases separating them. CDR3 length: 14 residues. Germline V gene data show CDR1 as SGHRS and CDR2 as YFSETQ. The CDR3 sequence: CASSVGGTNNEQFF. The CDR3 nucleotides are TGCGCCAGCTCGGTAGGGGGGACGAACAATGAGCAGTTCTTC.

This clonotype was detected a few times. This chain connects TRBV11-2 to TRBJ2-7; 9 bases are a match to TRBD1. This CDR3 has 16 residues. Trimming at V came to 0 bases and at J to 2 bases, leaving 5 bases not matched to a gene. Germline-derived CDR1 and CDR2 are SGHAT and FQNNGV. CDR3 region: CASSLEGTGMAYEQYF. The DNA for the CDR3 is TGTGCCAGCAGCTTAGAGGGGACAGGGATGGCCTACGAGCAGTACTTC.

The V gene is TRBV7-2, the J gene TRBJ2-7; D unresolved. The CDR3 is 13 residues long. V lost 3 bases, J lost 2 bases, and 8 bases lay in between. Germline V CDR1 and CDR2: SGHTA, FQGNSA. Written as DNA, the CDR3 is TGTGCCAGCAGCTTGGGCTATACCTACGAGCAGTACTTC. Its translation is CASSLGYTYEQYF.

This clonotype was detected ten times or more. V usage is TRBV29-1 and J usage is TRBJ2-2; weak D call: TRBD2 (7 bases). The CDR3 runs to 15 residues. The germline V gene encodes CDR1 SQVTM and CDR2 ANQGSEA. V was pared by 4 bases and J by 5 bases, with 17 bases between. CDR3 nucleotides: TGCAGCGTTGGGGGGGGGCGCGTCGTAACCGGGGAGCTGTTTTTT. As protein: CSVGGGRVVTGELFF.

In its sample, this clonotype was seen a few times. The chain combines TRBV29-1 with TRBJ1-6; 12 bases map to TRBD1. The CDR3 is 13 residues long. The J segment lost 10 bases and the V segment lost 6 bases, leaving 4 bases of the junction unmatched. CDR1 is SQVTM and CDR2 is ANQGSEA in the germline V gene. The CDR3 DNA reads TGCAGCGTGGGACAGGGGGCAGGATCACCCCTCCACTTT. Translation gives CSVGQGAGSPLHF.

For this clonotype: It may be a read error: a sequence one base away is much more abundant. The chain recombines TRBV29-1 with TRBJ2-5, with D unclear. CDR1 and CDR2 from the germline V gene are SQVTM and ANQGSEA. V was cut by 6 bases and J by 5 bases, with 13 bases left in between. The CDR3 sequence is 12 residues long. The DNA for the CDR3 is TGCAGCGTGAACCGGGTAAGGGAGACCCAGTACTTC. Translating gives CSVNRVRETQYF. Filled out from reference TRBV29-1 and TRBJ2-5, the complete variable domain reads SAVISQKPSRDICQRGTSLTIQCQVDSQVTMMFWYRQQPGQSLTLIATANQGSEATYESGFVIDKFPISRPNLTFSTLTVSNMSPEDSSIYLCSVNRVRETQYFGPGTRLLVL.

This clonotype was counted many times. The rearrangement links TRBV10-3 to TRBJ1-5; D gene ambiguous. V dropped 3 bases and J dropped 9 bases, with 12 bases sitting between them. Germline V CDR1 and CDR2: ENHRY, SYGVKD. This CDR3 comprises 13 residues. Written as DNA, the CDR3 is TGTGCCATCAGTGATCAACCGTCCTCGCCCCAGCATTTT. It codes for CAISDQPSSPQHF.

The genes are TRBV20-1 and TRBJ2-7; TRBD1 aligns across 9 bases. From germline, CDR1 is DFQATT and CDR2 SNEGSKA (reference sequence). The ends lost 4 bases at V and 3 bases at J; junction bases unmatched: 4. The CDR3 totals 13 residues. The CDR3 loop is CSATGTGNYEQYF. The DNA of the CDR3 is TGCAGTGCTACCGGGACAGGGAACTACGAGCAGTACTTC.

This chain links TRBV4-1 with TRBJ2-2; weak D call: TRBD1 (6 bases). Trimming stripped 1 base from V and 4 bases from J, with 13 bases between. Germline V gene sequence: CDR1 MGHRA, CDR2 YSYEKL. The CDR3 extends over 16 amino acids. The chain's CDR3 is CASSQGVVRGTGELFF. CDR3 in DNA: TGCGCCAGCAGCCAAGGAGTTGTCAGGGGCACCGGGGAGCTGTTTTTT.

The V gene is TRBV4-1, the J gene TRBJ1-2; D unclear. V gave up 1 base and J gave up 4 bases, with 10 bases separating them. From germline, CDR1 is MGHRA and CDR2 YSYEKL. CDR3 length equals 14 residues. DNA of the CDR3: TGCGCCAGCAGCCAAGTCGAGGCAGCCTATGGCTACACCTTC. Translation: CASSQVEAAYGYTF.

This clonotype was seen more than once but under ten times. The chain joins TRBV10-3 to TRBJ2-3, with 8 bases that match TRBD2. The length of the CDR3 is 16 residues. The V gene's germline CDR1 is ENHRY and CDR2 SYGVKD. J lost 0 bases, V lost 10 bases, and 12 bases had no gene match. The CDR3 region has the DNA TGTGCCACTGGGGGACGGATAGCGGGGAGCACAGATACGCAGTATTTT. Its protein is CATGGRIAGSTDTQYF.

This rearrangement joins TRBV28 to TRBJ2-7, with 9 bases that match TRBD1. Germline V gene lookup returns CDR1 MDHEN and CDR2 SYDVKM. V was clipped by 10 bases and J by 4 bases; unmatched bases: 11. This CDR3 spans 14 amino acids. In nucleotides, the CDR3 is TGTGCCACAACGCCGGGACAGGGTATTTACGAGCAGTACTTC. Protein product: CATTPGQGIYEQYF.

Only a few counts were recorded for this clonotype. The J gene is TRBJ1-5, the V gene TRBV4-3, with a tentative D call TRBD1 (5 bases). CDR3 length: 15 amino acids. V was pared by 0 bases and J by 7 bases, with 13 bases between. Germline CDR1 and CDR2: LGHNA and YSLEER. This CDR3 is CASSQDYQGRQPQHF. CDR3 sequence (DNA): TGCGCCAGCAGCCAAGATTATCAGGGTCGGCAGCCCCAGCATTTT.

The chain combines TRBV5-1 with TRBJ2-1; D remains ambiguous. With 0 bases removed from V and 0 bases from J, the gap between germline ends came to 13 bases. The CDR3 extends over 17 amino acids. Germline lookup yields CDR1 SGHRS and CDR2 YFSETQ. CDR3 sequence: CASSLDGWDSSYNEQFF. The DNA for the CDR3 is TGCGCCAGCAGCTTGGATGGATGGGATAGCTCCTACAATGAGCAGTTCTTC. Combining the CDR3 with reference TRBV5-1 and TRBJ2-1 gives the whole variable domain KAGVTQTPRYLIKTRGQQVTLSCSPISGHRSVSWYQQTPGQGLQFLFEYFSETQRNKGNFPGRFSGRQFSNSRSEMNVSTLELGDSALYLCASSLDGWDSSYNEQFFGPGTRLTVL.

The chain is built from TRBV7-9 and TRBJ1-1; D gene ambiguous. Trimming pared 8 bases from V and 3 bases from J, leaving 10 bases between. Germline values: CDR1 SEHNR, CDR2 FQNEAQ (reference sequence). The CDR3 sequence is 12 residues long. The CDR3 DNA reads TGTGCCAGCGTTGGTTGGGACACTGAAGCTTTCTTT. Translated: CASVGWDTEAFF.

The table lists this clonotype with a few counts. The rearrangement links TRBV19 to TRBJ1-1; D remains ambiguous. Germline CDR1 reads LNHDA; CDR2 reads SQIVND (reference sequence). The CDR3 has 11 amino acids. V was clipped by 3 bases and J by 8 bases, with 7 bases between them. The CDR3 sequence is CASSILTEAFF. DNA of the CDR3: TGTGCCAGTAGTATCCTGACAGAAGCTTTCTTT. Using reference TRBV19 and TRBJ1-1 for the parts outside the CDR3, the full variable domain is DGGITQSPKYLFRKEGQNVTLSCEQNLNHDAMYWYRQDPGQGLRLIYYSQIVNDFQKGDIAEGYSVSREKKESFPLTVTSAQKNPTAFYLCASSILTEAFFGQGTRLTVV.

The J gene is TRBJ1-4, the V gene TRBV12-3 or TRBV12-4, with D uncertain. The CDR3 runs to 11 residues. V lost 5 bases and J 4 bases, leaving 2 bases between the germline ends. The CDR3 nucleotides are TGTGCCAGCAGTAATAATGAAAAACTGTTTTTT. Residues: CASSNNEKLFF.

This clonotype was observed a handful of times. This rearrangement joins TRBV4-2 to TRBJ2-3; D is undetermined. Per the germline V gene, CDR1 is LGHNA and CDR2 is YNFKEQ. This CDR3 is built from 15 residues. V lost 0 bases and J 0 bases, leaving 7 bases between the germline ends. The CDR3 DNA sequence: TGTGCCAGCAGCCAAGATGATACCAGCACAGATACGCAGTATTTT. Protein product: CASSQDDTSTDTQYF.

The chain combines TRBV7-2 with TRBJ2-3, with 9 bases identical to TRBD1. The trim removed 4 bases at V and 4 bases at J, leaving 3 bases unmatched. Germline CDR1 and CDR2: SGHTA and FQGNSA. The CDR3 runs to 14 residues. This chain's CDR3 is CASSYRGRADTQYF. The CDR3 nucleotides are TGTGCCAGCAGCTACAGGGGGCGGGCAGATACGCAGTATTTT.

The V call is TRBV11-2, the J call TRBJ2-7; D uncertain. The V end was cut by 6 bases, the J end by 2 bases, with 17 bases between. Germline V gene lookup returns CDR1 SGHAT and CDR2 FQNNGV. This CDR3 spans 15 amino acids. In DNA, the CDR3 is TGTGCCAGCAGAAGTTGGACGGTACAGACCTACGAGCAGTACTTC. As protein: CASRSWTVQTYEQYF.

The gene calls are TRBV3-1 and TRBJ2-7, with D unclear. Deletions cut 4 bases from V and 4 bases from J, with 17 bases between. There are 15 residues in the CDR3. Germline CDR1 is LGHDT and CDR2 is YNNKEL (reference sequence). The CDR3 nucleotides are TGTGCCAGCAGCCCCACACTCGACCAAGTTTACGAGCAGTACTTC. Amino acids: CASSPTLDQVYEQYF.

CDR3 nucleotide sequence: TGTGCCAGCTCCCCTTCACCGCCAGGTATCTCCTACGAGCAGTACTTC. Translated: CASSPSPPGISYEQYF. This chain connects TRBV18 to TRBJ2-7; D unresolved. The CDR3 has 16 residues. The V end was cut by 6 bases, the J end by 0 bases, with 18 bases between. Germline loops: CDR1 KGHSH, CDR2 LQKENI. Based on the CDR3 plus reference TRBV18 and TRBJ2-7, the full variable domain is NAGVMQNPRHLVRRRGQEARLRCSPMKGHSHVYWYRQLPEEGLKFMVYLQKENIIDESGMPKERFSAEFPKEGPSILRIQQVVRGDSAAYFCASSPSPPGISYEQYFGPGTRLTVT.